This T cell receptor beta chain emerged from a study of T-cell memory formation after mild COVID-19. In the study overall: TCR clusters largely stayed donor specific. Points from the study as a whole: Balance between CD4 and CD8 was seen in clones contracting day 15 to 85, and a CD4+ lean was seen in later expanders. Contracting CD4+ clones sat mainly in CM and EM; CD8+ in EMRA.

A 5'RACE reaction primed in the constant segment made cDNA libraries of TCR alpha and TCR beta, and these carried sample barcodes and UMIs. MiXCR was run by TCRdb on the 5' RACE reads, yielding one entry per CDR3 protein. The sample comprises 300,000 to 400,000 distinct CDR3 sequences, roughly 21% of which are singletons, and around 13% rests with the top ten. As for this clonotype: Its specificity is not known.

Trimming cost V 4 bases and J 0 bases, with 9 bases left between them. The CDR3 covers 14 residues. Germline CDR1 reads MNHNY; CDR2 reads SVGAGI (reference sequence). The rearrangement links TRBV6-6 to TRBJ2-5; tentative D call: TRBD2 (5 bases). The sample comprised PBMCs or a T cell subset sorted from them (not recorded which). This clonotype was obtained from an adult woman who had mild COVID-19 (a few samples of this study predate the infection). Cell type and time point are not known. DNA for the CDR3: TGTGCCAGCAGTTTCCCGGGATACCAAGAGACCCAGTACTTC. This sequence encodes CASSFPGYQETQYF.